This T cell receptor beta chain was recorded in a study of regulatory T cells in long-lasting Graves disease. To make TCR beta libraries, researchers used iRepertoire HTBI primers and Arm-PCR of CDR3 regions. TCRdb analysed the multiplex PCR reads with MiXCR anew, one entry per CDR3 protein. The sample lists roughly 610,000 distinct CDR3 sequences; roughly 15% were seen once. This clonotype was counted a few times. Time point given: newly diagnosed GD, antithyroid drugs for less than 3 months. Generation of the TCR library employed RNA extracted from PBMCs. This CDR3 has 14 residues. V gave up 6 bases and J gave up 3 bases, with 15 bases separating them. Germline CDR1 and CDR2: KGHSH and LQKENI. These data were also reused for a study on T cells in Graves' hyperthyroidism and ophthalmopathy. That work contributes: The study enrolled patients aged 18 to 65 with newly diagnosed hyperthyroidism of under 2 months' duration. Those patients with uncontrolled infection, other autoimmune disease, pregnancy or lactation were excluded. The TCR CDR3 first-round RT-PCR relied on the HTBI primer set.

The chain carries TRBV18 and TRBJ2-7; D may be TRBD1 (5 bases). The TCR sequence derives from a woman between 25 and 40 years old with Graves disease. The specimen was peripheral blood mononuclear cells (PBMCs), collected at new diagnosis, from a patient treated with antithyroid drugs. CDR3 region: CASSQGSQDYEQYF. As DNA, the CDR3 is TGTGCCAGCTCCCAGGGATCCCAGGACTACGAGCAGTACTTC. Variable domain in full (rest from reference TRBV18 and TRBJ2-7): NAGVMQNPRHLVRRRGQEARLRCSPMKGHSHVYWYRQLPEEGLKFMVYLQKENIIDESGMPKERFSAEFPKEGPSILRIQQVVRGDSAAYFCASSQGSQDYEQYFGPGTRLTVT.